The present T cell receptor (beta chain) was sequenced within a study of response to subunit inactivated influenza vaccine. Study-wide results and limits: Each seasonal influenza vaccination, the authors suggested, recruits few new T cells.

TCRdb re-called the RT-PCR reads with MiXCR, one entry per CDR3 protein. The sample lists around 650,000 distinct CDR3 sequences, around 14% occurring once. This clonotype showed up many times. Its antigen is unknown. The CDR3 covers 15 residues. The germline CDR1 and CDR2 sequences are DFQATT and SNEGSKA (reference sequence). V lost 6 bases to trimming and J lost 3 bases; unmatched junction nucleotides: 7. The rearrangement uses TRBV20-1 and TRBJ2-2; TRBD1 agrees at 10 bases. The clonotype comes from a man aged 45-65 years who received an inactivated influenza vaccine. This material consisted of PBMCs from blood, taken approximately 13 days after vaccination. CDR3 sequence: CSATDRGGYTGELFF. In DNA, the CDR3 is TGCAGTGCCACGGACAGGGGGGGCTACACCGGGGAGCTGTTTTTT.